This T cell receptor beta chain was sequenced during a study of T cells expressing NK-cell markers. Germline assignment: CDR1 MNHEY and CDR2 SVGEGT. The CDR3 totals 14 residues. One entry per CDR3 protein, without DNA, is what TCRdb gives after re-calling the 5' RACE reads. This sample's clone table lists roughly 380,000 distinct CDR3 sequences. The source material was blood T cells: a sorted CD56 or NKG2C T cell subset, CD4+ or CD8+ T cells, or bulk PBMC T cells (not recorded which). V is TRBV6-2 or TRBV6-3 and J is TRBJ2-3; as DNA is missing, the TRBD2 call by TCRdb cannot be tested. The receptor was derived from a man aged 18 to 69 in good health. CDR3 residues: CASRPRGATDTQYF.